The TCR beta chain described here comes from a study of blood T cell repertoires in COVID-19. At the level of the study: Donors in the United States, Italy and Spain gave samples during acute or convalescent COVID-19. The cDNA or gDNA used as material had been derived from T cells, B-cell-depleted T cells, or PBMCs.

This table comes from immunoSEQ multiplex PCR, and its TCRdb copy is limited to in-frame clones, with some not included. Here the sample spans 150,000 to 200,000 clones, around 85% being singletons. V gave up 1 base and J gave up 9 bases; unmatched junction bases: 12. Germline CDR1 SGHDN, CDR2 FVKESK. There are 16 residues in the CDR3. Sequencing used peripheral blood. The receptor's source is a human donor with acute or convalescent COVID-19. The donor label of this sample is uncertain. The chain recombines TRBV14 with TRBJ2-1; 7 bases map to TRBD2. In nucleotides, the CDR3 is TGTGCCAGCAGCCAAGTTGGGAGCGGGGCTAGGGGTGAGCAGTTCTTC. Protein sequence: CASSQVGSGARGEQFF.